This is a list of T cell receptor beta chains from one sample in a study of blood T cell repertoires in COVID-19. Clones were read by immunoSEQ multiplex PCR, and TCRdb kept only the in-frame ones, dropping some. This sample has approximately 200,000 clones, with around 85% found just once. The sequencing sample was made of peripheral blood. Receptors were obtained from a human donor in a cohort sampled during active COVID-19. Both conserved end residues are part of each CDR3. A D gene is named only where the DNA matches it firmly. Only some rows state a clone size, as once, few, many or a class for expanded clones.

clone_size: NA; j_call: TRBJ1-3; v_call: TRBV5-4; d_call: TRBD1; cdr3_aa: CASSPGQERSGNTIYF; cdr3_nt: TGTGCCAGCAGCCCGGGACAGGAGCGCTCTGGAAACACCATATATTTT
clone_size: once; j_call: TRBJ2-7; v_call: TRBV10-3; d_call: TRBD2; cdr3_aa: CAISPTSGSFYEQYF; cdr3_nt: TGTGCCATCAGTCCAACTAGCGGGAGTTTCTACGAGCAGTACTTC
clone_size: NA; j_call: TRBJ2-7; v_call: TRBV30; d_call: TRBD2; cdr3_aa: CAWSVTVAGKYEQYF; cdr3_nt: TGTGCCTGGAGTGTCACGGTAGCGGGAAAATACGAGCAGTACTTC
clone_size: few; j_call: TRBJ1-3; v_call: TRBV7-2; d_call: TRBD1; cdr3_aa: CASSLGAGGGNTIYF; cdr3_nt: TGTGCCAGCAGCTTAGGGGCAGGGGGTGGAAACACCATATATTTT
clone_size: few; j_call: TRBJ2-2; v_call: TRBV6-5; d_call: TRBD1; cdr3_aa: CASSPTGGFTGELFF; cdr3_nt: TGTGCCAGCAGCCCAACAGGGGGCTTCACCGGGGAGCTGTTTTTT
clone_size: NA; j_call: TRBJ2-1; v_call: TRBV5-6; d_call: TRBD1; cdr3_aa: CASSHRGGEQFF; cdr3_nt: TGTGCCAGCAGCCACAGGGGCGGTGAGCAGTTCTTC
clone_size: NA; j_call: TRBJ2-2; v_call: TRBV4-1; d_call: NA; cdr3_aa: CASSQPIADWGTGELFF; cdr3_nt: TGCGCCAGCAGCCAACCTATAGCGGACTGGGGTACCGGGGAGCTGTTTTTT
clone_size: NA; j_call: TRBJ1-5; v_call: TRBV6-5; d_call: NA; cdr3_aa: CASSYGEGSNQPQHF; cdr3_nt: TGTGCCAGCAGCTACGGCGAGGGTAGCAATCAGCCCCAGCATTTT
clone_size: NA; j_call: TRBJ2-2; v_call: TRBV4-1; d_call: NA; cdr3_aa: CASSQETGAYTGELFF; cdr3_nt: TGCGCCAGCAGCCAAGAGACGGGAGCCTACACCGGGGAGCTGTTTTTT
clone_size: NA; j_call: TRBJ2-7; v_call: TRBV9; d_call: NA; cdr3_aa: CASSPIPGSTYEQYF; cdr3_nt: TGTGCCAGCAGCCCTATCCCGGGGTCCACCTACGAGCAGTACTTC
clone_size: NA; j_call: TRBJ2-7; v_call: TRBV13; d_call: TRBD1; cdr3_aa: CASSRRTGRYEQYF; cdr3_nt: TGTGCCAGCAGCCGTCGGACAGGGAGGTACGAGCAGTACTTC
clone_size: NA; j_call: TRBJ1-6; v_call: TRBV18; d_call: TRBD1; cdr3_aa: CASSPTGTDNSPLHF; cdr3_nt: TGTGCCAGCTCACCGACCGGGACAGATAATTCACCCCTCCACTTT
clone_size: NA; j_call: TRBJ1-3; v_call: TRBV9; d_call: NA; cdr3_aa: CASSPQGAYRVDTIYF; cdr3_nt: TGTGCCAGCAGCCCCCAAGGGGCATACAGGGTCGACACCATATATTTT
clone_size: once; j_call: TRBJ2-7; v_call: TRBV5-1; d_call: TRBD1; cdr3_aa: CASSFVGTGGEQYF; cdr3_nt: TGCGCCAGCAGCTTCGTCGGGACAGGGGGCGAGCAGTACTTC
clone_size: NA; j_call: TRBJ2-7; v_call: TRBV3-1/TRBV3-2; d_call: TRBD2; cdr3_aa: CASSPTRLAGNYEQYF; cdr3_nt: TGTGCCAGCAGCCCAACGCGACTAGCGGGGAACTACGAGCAGTACTTC
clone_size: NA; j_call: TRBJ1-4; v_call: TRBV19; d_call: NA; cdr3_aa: CASSERTATNEKLFF; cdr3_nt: TGTGCCAGTAGTGAGCGGACAGCAACTAATGAAAAACTGTTTTTT
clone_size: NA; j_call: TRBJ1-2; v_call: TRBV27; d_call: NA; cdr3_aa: CASSLQGNYGYTF; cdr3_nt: TGTGCCAGCAGTCTACAGGGCAACTATGGCTACACCTTC
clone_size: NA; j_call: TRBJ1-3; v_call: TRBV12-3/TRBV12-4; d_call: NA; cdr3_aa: CASSQFSGNTIYF; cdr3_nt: TGTGCCAGCAGTCAATTCTCTGGAAACACCATATATTTT
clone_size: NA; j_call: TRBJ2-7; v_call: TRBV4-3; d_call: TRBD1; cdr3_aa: CASSQGDRGSYEQYF; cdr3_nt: TGCGCCAGCAGCCAAGGAGACAGGGGATCCTACGAGCAGTACTTC
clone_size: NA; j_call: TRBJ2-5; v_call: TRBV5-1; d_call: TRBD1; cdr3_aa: CASSLGTGANQETQYF; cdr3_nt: TGCGCCAGCAGCTTGGGGACAGGGGCTAACCAAGAGACCCAGTACTTC
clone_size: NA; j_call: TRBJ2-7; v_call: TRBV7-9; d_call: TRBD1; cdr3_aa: CASSPTTGGLTYEQYF; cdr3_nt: TGTGCCAGCAGCCCCACTACAGGGGGCCTTACCTACGAGCAGTACTTC
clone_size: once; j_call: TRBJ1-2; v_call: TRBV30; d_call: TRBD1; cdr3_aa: CAWNYDRDGYTF; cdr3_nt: TGTGCCTGGAACTATGACAGGGATGGCTACACCTTC
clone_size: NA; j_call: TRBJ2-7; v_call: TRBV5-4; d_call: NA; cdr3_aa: CASSLERGLYEQYF; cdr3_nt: TGTGCCAGCAGCTTGGAAAGGGGCCTCTACGAGCAGTACTTC
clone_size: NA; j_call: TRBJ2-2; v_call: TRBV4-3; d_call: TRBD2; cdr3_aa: CASSPGLAGGITGELFF; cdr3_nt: TGCGCCAGCAGCCCGGGACTAGCGGGAGGTATCACCGGGGAGCTGTTTTTT
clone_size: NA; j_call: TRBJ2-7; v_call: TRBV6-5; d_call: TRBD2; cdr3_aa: CASSYQTSVSGYEQYF; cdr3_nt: TGTGCCAGCAGTTACCAGACTAGCGTTTCAGGCTACGAGCAGTACTTC
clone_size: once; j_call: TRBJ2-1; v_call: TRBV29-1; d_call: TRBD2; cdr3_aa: CSVDGRARDEQFF; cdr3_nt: TGCAGCGTTGACGGGAGGGCCCGGGACGAGCAGTTCTTC
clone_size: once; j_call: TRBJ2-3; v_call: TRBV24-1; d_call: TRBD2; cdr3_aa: CATSDLAVESTDTQYF; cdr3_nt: TGTGCCACCAGTGATCTAGCGGTGGAGAGCACAGATACGCAGTATTTT
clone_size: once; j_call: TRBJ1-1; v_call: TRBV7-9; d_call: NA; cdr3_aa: CASSLASTGSEAFF; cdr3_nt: TGTGCCAGCAGCTTAGCGTCAACAGGGTCTGAAGCTTTCTTT
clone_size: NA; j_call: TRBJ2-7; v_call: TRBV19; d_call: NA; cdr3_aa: CASSIERGNEQYF; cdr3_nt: TGTGCCAGTAGTATAGAAAGAGGGAACGAGCAGTACTTC
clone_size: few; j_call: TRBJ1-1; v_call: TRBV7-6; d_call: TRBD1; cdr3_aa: CASSRQGRTEAFF; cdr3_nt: TGTGCCAGCAGCCGACAGGGTCGAACTGAAGCTTTCTTT
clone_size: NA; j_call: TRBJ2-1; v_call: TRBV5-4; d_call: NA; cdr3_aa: CASSLAGEEQFF; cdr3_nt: TGTGCCAGCAGCTTGGCGGGAGAGGAGCAGTTCTTC
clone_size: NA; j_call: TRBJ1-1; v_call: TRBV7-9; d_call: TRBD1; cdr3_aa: CASSEGQLNTEAFF; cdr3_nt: TGTGCCAGCAGCGAGGGACAGTTGAACACTGAAGCTTTCTTT
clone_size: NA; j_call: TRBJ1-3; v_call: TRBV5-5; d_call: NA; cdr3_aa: CASSSPRESSGNTIYF; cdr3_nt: TGTGCCAGCAGCTCCCCGCGGGAGAGCTCTGGAAACACCATATATTTT
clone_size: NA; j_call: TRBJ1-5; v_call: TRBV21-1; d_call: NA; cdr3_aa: CATPGGNQPQHF; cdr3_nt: TGTGCTACCCCGGGAGGCAATCAGCCCCAGCATTTT
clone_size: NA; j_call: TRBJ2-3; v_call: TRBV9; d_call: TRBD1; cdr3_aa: CASSPGDSSTDTQYF; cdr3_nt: TGTGCCAGCAGCCCCGGGGACAGTAGCACAGATACGCAGTATTTT
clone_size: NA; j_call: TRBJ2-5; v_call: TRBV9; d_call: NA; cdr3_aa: CASSAQPDREETQYF; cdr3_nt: TGTGCCAGCAGCGCCCAGCCGGACAGAGAAGAGACCCAGTACTTC
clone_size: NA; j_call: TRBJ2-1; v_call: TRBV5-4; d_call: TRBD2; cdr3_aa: CASSSGGTGNNEQFF; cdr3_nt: TGTGCCAGCAGCTCGGGAGGGACGGGGAACAATGAGCAGTTCTTC
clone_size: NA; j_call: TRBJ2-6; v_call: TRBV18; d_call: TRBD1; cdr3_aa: CASSPLRTGYSGANVLTF; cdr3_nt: TGTGCCAGCTCACCACTCCGGACAGGCTACTCTGGGGCCAACGTCCTGACTTTC
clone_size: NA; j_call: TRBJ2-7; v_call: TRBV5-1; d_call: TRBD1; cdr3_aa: CASSIGQVDTYEQYF; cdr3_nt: TGCGCCAGCAGCATCGGACAGGTAGATACCTACGAGCAGTACTTC
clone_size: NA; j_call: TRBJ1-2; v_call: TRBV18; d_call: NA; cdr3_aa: CASSRGSLYGYTF; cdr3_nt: TGTGCCAGCTCACGCGGATCCCTCTATGGCTACACCTTC
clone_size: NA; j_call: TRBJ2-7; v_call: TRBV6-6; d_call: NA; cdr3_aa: CASSYGRVYEQYF; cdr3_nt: TGTGCCAGCAGTTATGGCAGGGTATACGAGCAGTACTTC
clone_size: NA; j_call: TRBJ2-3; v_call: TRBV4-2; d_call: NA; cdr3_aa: CASSQDIMAGRDTQYF; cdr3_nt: TGTGCCAGCAGCCAAGATATTATGGCGGGGCGGGATACGCAGTATTTT
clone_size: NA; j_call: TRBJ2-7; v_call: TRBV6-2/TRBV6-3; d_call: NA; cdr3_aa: CASSFGQGIHGEQYF; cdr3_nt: TGTGCCAGCAGTTTCGGCCAGGGGATCCACGGCGAGCAGTACTTC